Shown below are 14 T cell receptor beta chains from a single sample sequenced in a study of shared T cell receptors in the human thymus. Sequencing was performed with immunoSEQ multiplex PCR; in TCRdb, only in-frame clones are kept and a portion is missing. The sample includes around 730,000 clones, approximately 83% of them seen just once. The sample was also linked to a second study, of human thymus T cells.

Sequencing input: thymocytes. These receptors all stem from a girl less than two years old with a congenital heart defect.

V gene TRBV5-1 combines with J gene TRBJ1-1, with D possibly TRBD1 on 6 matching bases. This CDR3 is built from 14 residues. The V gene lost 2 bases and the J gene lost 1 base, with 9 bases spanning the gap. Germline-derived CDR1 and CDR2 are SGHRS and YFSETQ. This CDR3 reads CASSLGGWNTEAFF. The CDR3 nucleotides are TGCGCCAGCAGCTTAGGGGGTTGGAACACTGAAGCTTTCTTT.

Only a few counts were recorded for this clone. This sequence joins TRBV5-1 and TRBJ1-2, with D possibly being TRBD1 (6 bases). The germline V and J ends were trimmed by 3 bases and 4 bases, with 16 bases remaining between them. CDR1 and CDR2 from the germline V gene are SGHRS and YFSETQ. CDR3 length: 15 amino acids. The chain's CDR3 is CASSSRGRTSYGYTF. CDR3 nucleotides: TGCGCCAGCAGCTCCAGGGGTCGTACGAGCTATGGCTACACCTTC.

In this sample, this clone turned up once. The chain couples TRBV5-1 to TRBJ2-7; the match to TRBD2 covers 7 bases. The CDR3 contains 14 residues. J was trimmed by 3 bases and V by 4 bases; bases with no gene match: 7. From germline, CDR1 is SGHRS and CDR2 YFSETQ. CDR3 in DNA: TGCGCCAGCAGCGCGACTAGCAGGTGCTACGAGCAGTACTTC. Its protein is CASSATSRCYEQYF.

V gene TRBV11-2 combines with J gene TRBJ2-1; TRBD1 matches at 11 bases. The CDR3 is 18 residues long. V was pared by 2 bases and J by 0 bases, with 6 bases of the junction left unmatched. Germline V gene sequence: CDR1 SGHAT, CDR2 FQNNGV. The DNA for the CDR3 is TGTGCCAGCAGCTTATGGGGACAGGGGGTTGCCTCCTACAATGAGCAGTTCTTC. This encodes CASSLWGQGVASYNEQFF.

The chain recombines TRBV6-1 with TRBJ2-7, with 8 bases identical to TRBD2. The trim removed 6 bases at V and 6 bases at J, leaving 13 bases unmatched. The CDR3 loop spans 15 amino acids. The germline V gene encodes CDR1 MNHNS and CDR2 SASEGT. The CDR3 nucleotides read TGTGCCAGCAGAAAGGCGGGACTAGTGTTTTGCGAGCAGTACTTC. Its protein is CASRKAGLVFCEQYF.

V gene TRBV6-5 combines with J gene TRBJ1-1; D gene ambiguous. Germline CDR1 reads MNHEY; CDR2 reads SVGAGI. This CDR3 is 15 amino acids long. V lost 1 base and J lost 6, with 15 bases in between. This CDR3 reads CASSYLSPGGSEAFF. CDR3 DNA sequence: TGTGCCAGCAGTTACTTGTCCCCCGGAGGCTCTGAAGCTTTCTTT.

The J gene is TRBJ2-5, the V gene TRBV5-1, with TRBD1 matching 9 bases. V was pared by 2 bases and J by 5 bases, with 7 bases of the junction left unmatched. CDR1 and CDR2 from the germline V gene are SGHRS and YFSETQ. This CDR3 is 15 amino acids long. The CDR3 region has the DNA TGCGCCAGCAGCTTAGGGACAGGGTTACAGGAGACCCAGTACTTC. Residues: CASSLGTGLQETQYF.

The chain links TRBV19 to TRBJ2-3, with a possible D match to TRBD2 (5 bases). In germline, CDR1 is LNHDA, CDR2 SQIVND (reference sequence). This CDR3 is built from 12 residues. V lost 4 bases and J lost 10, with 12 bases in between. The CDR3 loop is CASSNDYSAQYF. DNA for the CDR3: TGTGCCAGTAGTAATGACTACTCCGCGCAGTATTTT.

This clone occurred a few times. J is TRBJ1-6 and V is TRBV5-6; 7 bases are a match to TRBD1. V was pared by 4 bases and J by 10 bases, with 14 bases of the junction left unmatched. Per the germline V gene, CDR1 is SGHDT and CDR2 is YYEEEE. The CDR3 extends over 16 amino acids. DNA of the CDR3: TGTGCCAGCAGCCGACAGGGCTTCGTGTTACGGTCACCCCTCCACTTT. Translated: CASSRQGFVLRSPLHF.

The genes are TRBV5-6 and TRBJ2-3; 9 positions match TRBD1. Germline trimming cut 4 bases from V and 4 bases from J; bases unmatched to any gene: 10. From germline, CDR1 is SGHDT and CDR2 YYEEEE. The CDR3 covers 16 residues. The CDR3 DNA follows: TGTGCCAGCAGCCCTGCCCGGGACAGGGACTCAGATACGCAGTATTTT. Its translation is CASSPARDRDSDTQYF. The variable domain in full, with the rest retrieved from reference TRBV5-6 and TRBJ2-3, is DAGVTQSPTHLIKTRGQQVTLRCSPKSGHDTVSWYQQALGQGPQFIFQYYEEEERQRGNFPDRFSGHQFPNYSSELNVNALLLGDSALYLCASSPARDRDSDTQYFGPGTRLTVL.

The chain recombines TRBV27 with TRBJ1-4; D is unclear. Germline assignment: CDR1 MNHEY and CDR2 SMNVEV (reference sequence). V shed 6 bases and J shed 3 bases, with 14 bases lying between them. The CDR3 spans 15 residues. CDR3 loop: CASRALGEANEKLFF. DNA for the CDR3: TGTGCCAGCAGGGCTTTGGGCGAAGCTAATGAAAAACTGTTTTTT.

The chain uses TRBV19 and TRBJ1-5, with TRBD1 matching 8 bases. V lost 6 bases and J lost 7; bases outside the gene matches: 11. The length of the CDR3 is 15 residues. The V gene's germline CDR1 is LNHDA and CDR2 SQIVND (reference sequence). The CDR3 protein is CASSSPDREGQPQHF. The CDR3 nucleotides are TGTGCCAGTAGCTCTCCGGACAGGGAGGGGCAGCCCCAGCATTTT.

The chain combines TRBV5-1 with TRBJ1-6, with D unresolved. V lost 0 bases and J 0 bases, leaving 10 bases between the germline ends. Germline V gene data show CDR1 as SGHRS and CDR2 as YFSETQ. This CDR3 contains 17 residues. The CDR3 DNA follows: TGCGCCAGCAGCTTGGACTATGGGAGCTCCTATAATTCACCCCTCCACTTT. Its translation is CASSLDYGSSYNSPLHF. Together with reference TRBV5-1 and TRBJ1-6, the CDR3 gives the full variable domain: KAGVTQTPRYLIKTRGQQVTLSCSPISGHRSVSWYQQTPGQGLQFLFEYFSETQRNKGNFPGRFSGRQFSNSRSEMNVSTLELGDSALYLCASSLDYGSSYNSPLHFGNGTRLTVT.

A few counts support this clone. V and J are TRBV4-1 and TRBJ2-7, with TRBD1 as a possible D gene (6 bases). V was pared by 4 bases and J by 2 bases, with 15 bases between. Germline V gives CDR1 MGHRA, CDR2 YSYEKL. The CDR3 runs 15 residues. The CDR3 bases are TGCGCCAGCAGCCGCGCCGGGACATATCCCTACGAGCAGTACTTC. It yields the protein CASSRAGTYPYEQYF.